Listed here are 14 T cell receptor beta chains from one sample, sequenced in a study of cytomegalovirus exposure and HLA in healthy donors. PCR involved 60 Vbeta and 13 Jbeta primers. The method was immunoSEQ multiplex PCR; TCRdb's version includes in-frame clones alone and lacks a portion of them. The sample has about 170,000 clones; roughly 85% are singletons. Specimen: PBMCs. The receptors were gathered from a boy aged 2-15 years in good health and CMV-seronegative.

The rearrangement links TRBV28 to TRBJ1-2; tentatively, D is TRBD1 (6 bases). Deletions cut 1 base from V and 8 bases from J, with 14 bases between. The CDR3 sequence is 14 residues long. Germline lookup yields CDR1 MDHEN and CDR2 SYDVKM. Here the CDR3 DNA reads TGTGCCAGCAGTTTATTGCAGGGGTGGTACGGCTACACCTTC. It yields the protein CASSLLQGWYGYTF.

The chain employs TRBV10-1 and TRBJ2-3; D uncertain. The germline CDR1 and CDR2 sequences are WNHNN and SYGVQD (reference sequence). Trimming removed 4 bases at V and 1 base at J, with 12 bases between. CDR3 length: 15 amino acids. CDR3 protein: CASSVDWPRTDTQYF. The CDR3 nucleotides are TGCGCCAGCAGTGTCGACTGGCCACGCACAGATACGCAGTATTTT.

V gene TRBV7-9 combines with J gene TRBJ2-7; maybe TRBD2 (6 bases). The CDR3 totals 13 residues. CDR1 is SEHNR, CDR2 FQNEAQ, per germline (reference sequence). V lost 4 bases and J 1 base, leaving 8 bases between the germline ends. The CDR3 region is CASSSRGSYEQYF. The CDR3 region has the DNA TGTGCCAGCAGCTCCCGGGGGTCCTACGAGCAGTACTTC. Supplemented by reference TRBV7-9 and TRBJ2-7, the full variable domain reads DTGVSQNPRHKITKRGQNVTFRCDPISEHNRLYWYRQTLGQGPEFLTYFQNEAQLEKSRLLSDRFSAERPKGSFSTLEIQRTEQGDSAMYLCASSSRGSYEQYFGPGTRLTVT.

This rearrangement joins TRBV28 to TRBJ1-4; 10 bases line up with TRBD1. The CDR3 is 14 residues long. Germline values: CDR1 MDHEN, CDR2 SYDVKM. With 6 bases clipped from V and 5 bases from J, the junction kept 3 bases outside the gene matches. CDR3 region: CASRRTGGNEKLFF. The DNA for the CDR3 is TGTGCCAGCAGACGGACAGGGGGGAATGAAAAACTGTTTTTT.

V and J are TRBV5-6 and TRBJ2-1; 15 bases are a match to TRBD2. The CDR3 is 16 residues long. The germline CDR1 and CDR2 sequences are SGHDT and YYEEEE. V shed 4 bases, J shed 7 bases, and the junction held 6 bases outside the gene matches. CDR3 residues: CASSLGTSGRYNEQFF. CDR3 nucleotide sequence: TGTGCCAGCAGCCTCGGGACTAGCGGGAGGTATAATGAGCAGTTCTTC.

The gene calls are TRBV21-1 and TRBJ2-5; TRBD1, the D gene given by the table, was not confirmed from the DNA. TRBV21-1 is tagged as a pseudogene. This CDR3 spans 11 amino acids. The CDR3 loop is CARGQGETQYF. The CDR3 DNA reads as TGTGCCAGGGGACAGGGAGAGACCCAGTACTTC.

The CDR3 DNA follows: TGTGCCAGCACTACCCAAGGGGCTTTTGGAAACACCATATATTTT. Translated: CASTTQGAFGNTIYF. The chain links TRBV19 to TRBJ1-3, with D maybe TRBD1 (5 bases). The CDR3 length is 15 residues. In germline, CDR1 is LNHDA, CDR2 SQIVND (reference sequence). Deletions cut 9 bases from V and 3 bases from J, with 18 bases between.

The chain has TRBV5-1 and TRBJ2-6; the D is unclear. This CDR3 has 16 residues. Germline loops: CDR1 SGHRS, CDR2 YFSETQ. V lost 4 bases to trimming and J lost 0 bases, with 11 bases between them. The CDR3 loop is CASSPPVVSGANVLTF. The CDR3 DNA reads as TGCGCCAGCAGCCCCCCGGTAGTCTCTGGGGCCAACGTCCTGACTTTC.

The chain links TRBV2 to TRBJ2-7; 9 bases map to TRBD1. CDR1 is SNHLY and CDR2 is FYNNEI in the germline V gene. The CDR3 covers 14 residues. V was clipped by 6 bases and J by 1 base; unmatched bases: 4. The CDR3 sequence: CASRLDRGSYEQYF. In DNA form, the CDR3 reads TGTGCCAGCAGGCTGGACAGGGGATCCTACGAGCAGTACTTC.

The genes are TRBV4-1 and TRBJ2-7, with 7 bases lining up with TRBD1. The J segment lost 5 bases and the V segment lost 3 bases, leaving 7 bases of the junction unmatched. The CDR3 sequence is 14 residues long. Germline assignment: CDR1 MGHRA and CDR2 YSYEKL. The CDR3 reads CASSQVTGKNEQYF. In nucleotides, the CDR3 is TGCGCCAGCAGCCAGGTGACAGGGAAAAACGAGCAGTACTTC.

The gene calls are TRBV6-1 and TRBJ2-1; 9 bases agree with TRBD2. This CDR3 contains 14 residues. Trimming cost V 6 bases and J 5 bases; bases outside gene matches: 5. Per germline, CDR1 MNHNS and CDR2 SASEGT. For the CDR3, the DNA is TGTGCCAGCAGCAGACTAGCGGAAAACAATGAGCAGTTCTTC. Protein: CASSRLAENNEQFF.

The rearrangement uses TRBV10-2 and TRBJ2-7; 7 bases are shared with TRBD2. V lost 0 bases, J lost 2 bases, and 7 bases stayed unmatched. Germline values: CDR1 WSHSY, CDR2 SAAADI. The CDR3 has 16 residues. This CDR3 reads CASSESAGMETYEQYV. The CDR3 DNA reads TGCGCCAGCAGTGAGTCAGCGGGGATGGAAACCTACGAGCAGTACGTC.

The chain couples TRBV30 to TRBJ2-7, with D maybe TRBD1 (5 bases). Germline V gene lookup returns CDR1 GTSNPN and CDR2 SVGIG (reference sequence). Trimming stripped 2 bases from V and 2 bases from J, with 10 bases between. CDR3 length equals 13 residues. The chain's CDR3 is CAWSSQGPYEQYF. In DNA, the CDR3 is TGTGCCTGGAGTAGTCAGGGTCCCTACGAGCAGTACTTC.

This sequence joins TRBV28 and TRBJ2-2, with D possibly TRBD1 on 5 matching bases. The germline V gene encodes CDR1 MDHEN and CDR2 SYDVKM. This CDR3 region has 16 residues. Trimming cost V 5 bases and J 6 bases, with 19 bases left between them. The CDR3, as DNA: TGTGCCAGCAGTCTAGGGCAGGGTGAGATGGCCGGGGAGCTGTTTTTT. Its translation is CASSLGQGEMAGELFF.